This is a list of T cell receptor beta chains from one sample in a study of CD8+CD57+ T cells in acquired aplastic anemia. One entry per CDR3 protein results from TCRdb running MiXCR on the reads. This repertoire shows 200,000 to 300,000 distinct CDR3 sequences, approximately 80% found once; its top ten account for less than 50%. The sample was sorted CD4+, CD8+, or CD8+CD57+ T cells (not recorded which) from PBMCs. These receptors all come from a human donor with aplastic anemia. The CDR3 runs from the conserved cysteine through the conserved F or W. A D gene is named only where the DNA matches it firmly. Only some rows state a clone size, as once, few, many or a class for expanded clones.

>TRBD1|TRBV7-2|-|TRBJ1-6
TGTGCCAGCAGCTGGGGACAGGGCTCAAACTATGGCTACCTCCACTTT
CASSWGQGSNYGYLHF
>-|TRBV7-9|-|TRBJ2-5
TGTGCCAGCAGCCCGCCGCAGGACCGGGTGTCCCAGTACTTC
CASSPPQDRVSQYF
>-|TRBV4-1|few|TRBJ2-7
TGCGCCAGCAGCCAAGAAACAGGGACGACCTACGAGCAGTACTTC
CASSQETGTTYEQYF
>-|TRBV5-5|-|TRBJ2-3
TGTGCCAGCAGCCCCGACGAAGGTCCCGATACGCAGTATTTT
CASSPDEGPDTQYF
>TRBD2|TRBV9|once|TRBJ2-1
TGTGCCAGTAGTGGAGCTAGCGGAGCCTACAATGTGCAGTTCTTC
CASSGASGAYNVQFF
>-|TRBV7-2|once|TRBJ2-3
TGTGCCAGCAGCTTAGGCCACCCCTCCTACAATCAGCAGTTT
CASSLGHPSYNQQF
>-|TRBV7-9|once|TRBJ1-5
TGTGCCAGCAGTTATCAGTATAGCAATCGGCCCGAGCATTTT
CASSYQYSNRPEHF
>-|TRBV9|-|TRBJ2-2
TGTGCCAGCAGCGCATGGTCAGATACGCAGTTTTTTTTT
CASSAWSDTQFFF
>-|TRBV7-9|-|TRBJ1-1
TGTGCCAGCAGCTTAGCAGGGGCGACTGAAGCTTTCTTT
CASSLAGATEAFF
>TRBD2|TRBV2|-|TRBJ2-1
TGTGCCAGCAGTAGCGGGGGGAGCCATGAGCAGTTCTTC
CASSSGGSHEQFF
>-|TRBV7-2|-|TRBJ2-5
TGTGCCAGCACATTAGCCCAAGAGACCCAGTACTTC
CASTLAQETQYF
>TRBD1|TRBV2|-|TRBJ1-2
TGTGCCAGCAGCCCAAGTCAGGGGGCGAAGGGCTACACCTTC
CASSPSQGAKGYTF
>TRBD2|TRBV7-3|-|TRBJ2-2
TGTGCCAGCAGCCCACTAGCGGGGACCGGGGAGCTGTTTTTT
CASSPLAGTGELFF
>-|TRBV2|-|TRBJ1-1
TGTGCCAGCGTAATGGGGGCGGAGCCGACTGAAGCTTTCTTT
CASVMGAEPTEAFF
>-|TRBV7-8|-|TRBJ2-3
TGTGCCAGCAGCTTAGGGGGACATACCGCTACGCCGCATTATTTT
CASSLGGHTATPHYF
>-|TRBV9|-|TRBJ2-7
TGTGCCAGCAGCCCCGCCGTGGACTCCGAGGAGCAGTTC
CASSPAVDSEEQF
>-|TRBV9|once|TRBJ2-3
TGTGCCAGCAGCGACGGGGCAGATACTACGTATTTTTTT
CASSDGADTTYFF
>TRBD1|TRBV5-1|-|TRBJ2-1
TGTGCCAGCAGCTCCAACAACAGGGGTCAGAGCGATGAGCAGTTCTTC
CASSSNNRGQSDEQFF
>TRBD1|TRBV13|few|TRBJ1-2
TGTGCCAGCAGCTCACGGGACAGGGGCGCCGACTATGGCTACACCTTC
CASSSRDRGADYGYTF
>TRBD2|TRBV9|-|TRBJ2-3
TGTGCCAGCAGCGTAGCGGGAGGTTACAATAAGCAGTATTTT
CASSVAGGYNKQYF
>-|TRBV9|-|TRBJ2-5
TGTGCCAGCAGCGGAGGGGCCTCGCGAGATCAGCAGCACTTC
CASSGGASRDQQHF
>-|TRBV10-2|few|TRBJ2-1
TGCGCCAGCAGTGGCAGCCTAGGGGAGACCCAGTTCTTC
CASSGSLGETQFF
>TRBD1|TRBV9|-|TRBJ1-1
TGTGCCAGCAGTGAGGACAGGGGAGTTGACACTGAAGCTTTCTTT
CASSEDRGVDTEAFF
>-|TRBV11-2|-|TRBJ1-1
TGTGCCACCTCAATCGGGGTCACTGAAGCTTTCTTT
CATSIGVTEAFF
>-|TRBV2|-|TRBJ2-1
TGTGCCAGCGGCCACGGGGGCAGAGACGGTCAGGATGAGCAGTTCTTC
CASGHGGRDGQDEQFF
>-|TRBV5-1|-|TRBJ2-3
TGCGCCAGCAGCGTAGCCGGAGGGGAGCATACGCAGTATTTT
CASSVAGGEHTQYF
>-|TRBV9|-|TRBJ1-5
TGTGCCAGCAGCCAAGGGTCAGACACGCAGTACTTTGATTTT
CASSQGSDTQYFDF
>-|TRBV15|-|TRBJ1-6
TGTGCCACCAGTGGGCAGGGCAGTTCACCCCTCCACTTT
CATSGQGSSPLHF
>-|TRBV7-9|-|TRBJ1-5
TGTGCCAGCAGCTTCCTACCTCGGGCCCAGCATTTT
CASSFLPRAQHF
>-|TRBV6-4|-|TRBJ1-1
TGTGCCAGCAGGGAGGGGCAGGGGCTCGAAGCTTTCTTT
CASREGQGLEAFF
>TRBD1|TRBV9|-|TRBJ1-2
TGTGCCAGCAGCGGAGGGGGACAGAGCACAGGTACGCCCTTC
CASSGGGQSTGTPF
>-|TRBV7-9|few|TRBJ2-3
TGTGCCAGCAGCTTTCAGGGGGGCACCGATACGCAGTATTTT
CASSFQGGTDTQYF
>TRBD2|TRBV5-5|few|TRBJ2-3
TGTGCCAGCAGCTTGGAACTAGCGGGAGCGGAGATGGATACGCAGTATTTT
CASSLELAGAEMDTQYF
>-|TRBV2|-|TRBJ2-3
TGTGCCAGCAGTGAACCAGAACGCCTACTCTACGAGTATTTT
CASSEPERLLYEYF
>-|TRBV15|-|TRBJ2-7
TGTGCCACCAGTTGGGTCTCCAGTCACTACGAGCAGTACTTC
CATSWVSSHYEQYF
>TRBD2|TRBV14|-|TRBJ2-3
TGTGCCAGCAGCCGAGCGGGACGGACCGACGAGCAGTATTTT
CASSRAGRTDEQYF